The rows below give T cell receptor beta chains drawn from one sample of a study of circulating CD8 cells and anti-PD-1 response in melanoma. TCRdb itself ran the reads through MiXCR, one entry per CDR3 protein. The sample lists about 970 distinct CDR3 sequences, more than 8% seen once, with 6% in the top ten. The specimen was CD8+ T cells from PBMCs, collected at baseline or after one month of anti-PD-1 therapy (not recorded which). Receptor source: a human donor with melanoma. The CDR3 runs from the conserved cysteine through the conserved F or W. Each record gives: J gene, D gene, V gene, clone size, CDR3 DNA, CDR3 protein. A D gene is named only where the DNA matches it firmly. For some rows the clone size is stated as once, few or many, or as a class when expanded; others skip it.

j_gene: TRBJ2-7
d_gene: NA
v_gene: TRBV28
abundance: medium-sized
CDR3nt: TGTGCCAGCAGTTTGGGGACGATGACCTACGAGCAGTACTTC
CDR3aa: CASSLGTMTYEQYF

j_gene: TRBJ2-7
d_gene: TRBD1
v_gene: TRBV29-1
abundance: medium-sized
CDR3nt: TGCAGCGTTGAAGGCGGACAGGACGGCTCCTACGAGCAGTACTTC
CDR3aa: CSVEGGQDGSYEQYF

j_gene: TRBJ2-3
d_gene: NA
v_gene: TRBV2
abundance: large
CDR3nt: TGTGCCAGCTCCGACAGGTGGGGGGATACGCAGTATTTT
CDR3aa: CASSDRWGDTQYF

j_gene: TRBJ2-7
d_gene: NA
v_gene: TRBV28
abundance: large
CDR3nt: TGTGCCAGCAGTTTATCAGACAGATCCTACGAGCAGTACTTC
CDR3aa: CASSLSDRSYEQYF

j_gene: TRBJ2-5
d_gene: NA
v_gene: TRBV28
abundance: large
CDR3nt: TGTGCCACCCTAAAAGAGGATGAGACCCAGTACTTC
CDR3aa: CATLKEDETQYF

j_gene: TRBJ1-6
d_gene: NA
v_gene: TRBV23-1
abundance: medium-sized
CDR3nt: TGCGCCAGCAGTCAATCGATTAGTTCTGGGAATCTCTATAATTCACCCCTCCACTTT
CDR3aa: CASSQSISSGNLYNSPLHF

j_gene: TRBJ2-1
d_gene: NA
v_gene: TRBV29-1
abundance: large
CDR3nt: TGCAGCGTTGAGATGGGCCATGAGCAGTTCTTC
CDR3aa: CSVEMGHEQFF

j_gene: TRBJ2-7
d_gene: TRBD1
v_gene: TRBV4-1
abundance: large
CDR3nt: TGCGCCAGCATGGGACAGGTGGGCGAGCAGTACTTC
CDR3aa: CASMGQVGEQYF

j_gene: TRBJ2-1
d_gene: NA
v_gene: TRBV19
abundance: NA
CDR3nt: TGTGCCAGTAGTATTATGTCGGGGGGCTCAAATGAGCAGTTCTTC
CDR3aa: CASSIMSGGSNEQFF

j_gene: TRBJ2-2
d_gene: TRBD1
v_gene: TRBV2
abundance: large
CDR3nt: TGTGCCAGCTGCCATCCGGGACAGATGAGCACCGGGGAGCTGTTTTTT
CDR3aa: CASCHPGQMSTGELFF

j_gene: TRBJ1-5
d_gene: NA
v_gene: TRBV19
abundance: NA
CDR3nt: TGTGCCAGTAGTATATTCAGGGGTAGCAATCAGCCCCAGCATTTT
CDR3aa: CASSIFRGSNQPQHF

j_gene: TRBJ1-2
d_gene: NA
v_gene: TRBV12-3/TRBV12-4
abundance: medium-sized
CDR3nt: TGTGCCAGCAGGCCACCCACAGGGCTTTCTAACTATGGCTACACCTTC
CDR3aa: CASRPPTGLSNYGYTF

j_gene: TRBJ1-1
d_gene: NA
v_gene: TRBV19
abundance: medium-sized
CDR3nt: TGTGCCAGTAGTTTTGGGAAGAACACTGAAGCTTTCTTT
CDR3aa: CASSFGKNTEAFF

j_gene: TRBJ1-5
d_gene: TRBD1
v_gene: TRBV30
abundance: medium-sized
CDR3nt: TGTGCCTGGAGTGGAGGACAGGGGGGGCAGCCCCAGCATTTT
CDR3aa: CAWSGGQGGQPQHF

j_gene: TRBJ2-7
d_gene: NA
v_gene: TRBV13
abundance: few
CDR3nt: TGTGCCAGCAGCCCTAGAGGGGCAGTGGCGAACGAGCAGTACTTC
CDR3aa: CASSPRGAVANEQYF

j_gene: TRBJ2-7
d_gene: TRBD1
v_gene: TRBV5-4
abundance: NA
CDR3nt: TGTGCCAGCAGCGCGGGACAGGGCTACTCCTACGAGCAGTACTTC
CDR3aa: CASSAGQGYSYEQYF

j_gene: TRBJ2-7
d_gene: NA
v_gene: TRBV4-1
abundance: medium-sized
CDR3nt: TGCGCCAGCAGCCAGATACAGGGCCTGTACGAGCAGTACTTC
CDR3aa: CASSQIQGLYEQYF

j_gene: TRBJ2-5
d_gene: TRBD1
v_gene: TRBV29-1
abundance: medium-sized
CDR3nt: TGCAGCGTTGAAGATCAGGACAGGATGGGAGAGACCCAGTACTTC
CDR3aa: CSVEDQDRMGETQYF

j_gene: TRBJ2-1
d_gene: NA
v_gene: TRBV5-8
abundance: large
CDR3nt: TGTGCCAGCAGCTTGGGTGCCGGGACCCCCGATGAGCAGTTCTTC
CDR3aa: CASSLGAGTPDEQFF

j_gene: TRBJ1-1
d_gene: TRBD1
v_gene: TRBV27
abundance: large
CDR3nt: TGTGCCAGCAGTCTGACAGGGGGTATGAACACTGAAGCTTTCTTT
CDR3aa: CASSLTGGMNTEAFF

j_gene: TRBJ2-3
d_gene: NA
v_gene: TRBV19
abundance: NA
CDR3nt: TGTGCCAGTTCTATGGGCGATCGAGATACGCAGTATTTT
CDR3aa: CASSMGDRDTQYF

j_gene: TRBJ2-2
d_gene: NA
v_gene: TRBV11-2
abundance: large
CDR3nt: TGTGCCAGCAGCGAAGGACTAACCGGGGAGCTGTTTTTT
CDR3aa: CASSEGLTGELFF

j_gene: TRBJ2-5
d_gene: NA
v_gene: TRBV2
abundance: large
CDR3nt: TGTGCCAGCAGTCAAGAGACCCAGTACTTC
CDR3aa: CASSQETQYF

j_gene: TRBJ1-1
d_gene: NA
v_gene: TRBV25-1
abundance: medium-sized
CDR3nt: TGTGCCAGCAGTGAATGGGACAACACTGAAGCTTTCTTT
CDR3aa: CASSEWDNTEAFF

j_gene: TRBJ1-1
d_gene: NA
v_gene: TRBV19
abundance: NA
CDR3nt: TGTGCCAGTAGCCAGGGGAACACTGAAGCTTTCTTT
CDR3aa: CASSQGNTEAFF

j_gene: TRBJ2-7
d_gene: TRBD2
v_gene: TRBV5-4
abundance: large
CDR3nt: TGTGCCAGCAGCTTTCGGGGGGGCGGGGACGAGCAGTACTTC
CDR3aa: CASSFRGGGDEQYF

j_gene: TRBJ2-7
d_gene: NA
v_gene: TRBV2
abundance: NA
CDR3nt: TGTGCCAGCAGTGAAGAGACGGGGGTCCCCCGCGAGCAGTACTTC
CDR3aa: CASSEETGVPREQYF

j_gene: TRBJ1-2
d_gene: TRBD1
v_gene: TRBV7-6
abundance: medium-sized
CDR3nt: TGTGCCAGCAGCTTAGGGGACAGGGGCAACTATGGCTACACCTTC
CDR3aa: CASSLGDRGNYGYTF

j_gene: TRBJ2-2
d_gene: NA
v_gene: TRBV5-4
abundance: large
CDR3nt: TGTGCCAGCAGCTTGACGAGACACACCGGGGAGCTGTTTTTT
CDR3aa: CASSLTRHTGELFF

j_gene: TRBJ2-7
d_gene: TRBD1
v_gene: TRBV27
abundance: few
CDR3nt: TGTGCCAGCAGTTTAACAGGGGGAGTCGAGCAGCACTTC
CDR3aa: CASSLTGGVEQHF